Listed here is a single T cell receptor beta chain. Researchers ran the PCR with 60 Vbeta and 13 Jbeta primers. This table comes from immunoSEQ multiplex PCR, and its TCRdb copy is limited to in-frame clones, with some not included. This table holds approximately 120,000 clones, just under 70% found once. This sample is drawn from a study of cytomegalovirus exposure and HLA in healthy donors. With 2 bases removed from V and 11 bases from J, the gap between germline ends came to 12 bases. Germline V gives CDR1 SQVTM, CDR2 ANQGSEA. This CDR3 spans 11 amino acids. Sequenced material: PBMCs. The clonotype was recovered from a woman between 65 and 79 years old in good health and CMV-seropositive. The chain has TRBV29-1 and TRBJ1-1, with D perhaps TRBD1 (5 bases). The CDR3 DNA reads TGCAGCGTTGAAAGGGGCCCTGCCGCTTTCTTT. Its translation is CSVERGPAAFF.